These 13 T cell receptor beta chains were all obtained from the same sample, sequenced in a study of graft-versus-host responses after intestinal transplantation. For these receptors, no antigen is known. This table comes from immunoSEQ multiplex PCR, and its TCRdb copy is limited to in-frame clones, with some not included. The table shows over 40,000 clones, with approximately 84% occurring only once. The input for sequencing was unstimulated CD4+ T cells sorted from spleen or lymph node cells, taken before transplant. These receptors originate from a human donor who was the organ donor for an intestinal transplant.

V gene TRBV21-1 combines with J gene TRBJ1-4; the table's D call, TRBD1, was not checked against the DNA. TRBV21-1 is flagged as a pseudogene. The CDR3 spans 21 residues. CDR3 DNA sequence: TGTGCCAGCAGCACGGGGACAGGGGGCTTGCTTTTCATTCGGGACAATGAAAAACTGTTTTTT. This gives the protein CASSTGTGGLLFIRDNEKLFF.

The rearrangement links TRBV5-6 to TRBJ2-1, with TRBD2 matching 9 bases. Germline assignment: CDR1 SGHDT and CDR2 YYEEEE. The length of the CDR3 is 17 residues. J was trimmed by 8 bases and V by 1 base; bases with no gene match: 13. The CDR3 sequence is CASSLWQGTSSVHEQFF. The CDR3 DNA sequence: TGTGCCAGCAGCTTGTGGCAGGGGACTAGCTCAGTACATGAGCAGTTCTTC.

This clone has only a few counts. The chain employs TRBV18 and TRBJ1-1, with D tentatively TRBD1 (6 bases). From germline, CDR1 is KGHSH and CDR2 LQKENI. Trimming left V 6 bases short and J 1 base short, with 18 bases between. CDR3 size: 16 residues. The CDR3 nucleotides are TGTGCCAGCTCGCGGGCCCCTTACAGGGAGAACACTGAAGCTTTCTTT. Amino acids: CASSRAPYRENTEAFF.

The V and J genes are TRBV18 and TRBJ2-5; D is uncertain. The germline V and J ends were trimmed by 2 bases and 3 bases, with 4 bases remaining between them. CDR3 size: 12 residues. Germline loops: CDR1 KGHSH, CDR2 LQKENI. This CDR3 reads CASSPGKETQYF. CDR3 coding DNA: TGTGCCAGCTCACCAGGAAAAGAGACCCAGTACTTC.

V gene TRBV11-2 combines with J gene TRBJ1-2, with 7 bases identical to TRBD1. Germline CDR1 is SGHAT and CDR2 is FQNNGV. Unmatched junction bases numbered 0, after V lost 3 bases and J lost 2 bases. The CDR3 runs 13 residues. The CDR3 loop is CASSLGQNYGYTF. CDR3 nucleotides: TGTGCCAGCAGCTTGGGACAGAACTATGGCTACACCTTC.

This sequence joins TRBV15 and TRBJ2-5, with D hard to call. The CDR3 covers 12 residues. The V end lost 1 base, the J end lost 5 bases, and 5 bases lay between the germline ends. From germline, CDR1 is LNHNV and CDR2 YYDKDF (reference sequence). CDR3: CATSRATETQYF. CDR3 nucleotide sequence: TGTGCCACCAGCAGAGCTACGGAGACCCAGTACTTC.

The rearrangement links TRBV20-1 to TRBJ2-7; possible D gene TRBD2, 5 bases. V shed 7 bases and J shed 3 bases, with 10 bases lying between them. Germline V gene sequence: CDR1 DFQATT, CDR2 SNEGSKA (reference sequence). The CDR3 has 11 amino acids. The CDR3 DNA reads TGCAGTGTGACTACCCTCTACGAGCAGTACTTC. This gives the protein CSVTTLYEQYF.

J is TRBJ2-1 and V is TRBV6-1, with 7 bases identical to TRBD1. V lost 5 bases and J lost 7; bases outside the gene matches: 11. CDR3 length: 15 residues. Germline-derived CDR1 and CDR2 are MNHNS and SASEGT. CDR3 protein: CASSFDRALLNEQFF. As DNA, the CDR3 is TGTGCCAGCAGTTTCGACAGGGCCCTACTAAATGAGCAGTTCTTC.

J is TRBJ2-3 and V is TRBV19, with a tentative D call TRBD2 (7 bases). CDR1 is LNHDA, CDR2 SQIVND, per germline (reference sequence). V lost 2 bases to trimming and J lost 4 bases, with 10 bases between them. The CDR3 is 14 amino acids. The CDR3 reads CASSISGGADTQYF. The CDR3 nucleotides are TGTGCCAGTAGTATATCGGGGGGCGCAGATACGCAGTATTTT.

The chain recombines TRBV11-3 with TRBJ1-1, with D unresolved. CDR3 length: 13 residues. The germline CDR1 and CDR2 sequences are SGHNT and YENEEA. The V and J ends lost 1 base and 4 bases respectively, with 7 bases between them. CDR3 region: CASSLVEGTEAFF. CDR3 coding DNA: TGTGCCAGCAGCTTAGTTGAGGGCACTGAAGCTTTCTTT.

The gene calls are TRBV5-5 and TRBJ2-1; perhaps TRBD2 as D (5 bases). The CDR3 is made up of 15 amino acids. The V and J ends lost 1 base and 6 bases respectively, with 14 bases between them. Germline-derived CDR1 and CDR2 are SGHKS and YYEKEE (reference sequence). Written as DNA, the CDR3 is TGTGCCAGCAGCTTGTTCTCGATAGCGAGCAATGAGCAGTTCTTC. It codes for CASSLFSIASNEQFF.

This chain connects TRBV6-5 to TRBJ2-7; D remains unclear. Germline V gives CDR1 MNHEY, CDR2 SVGAGI. V lost 6 bases, J lost 2 bases, and 5 bases lay in between. This CDR3 is built from 11 residues. DNA for the CDR3: TGTGCCAGCAGATCCGCCTACGAGCAGTACTTC. It codes for CASRSAYEQYF.

The sample holds a few counts of this clone. J is TRBJ1-6 and V is TRBV5-6, with D hard to call. The CDR3 loop spans 14 amino acids. V gave up 4 bases and J gave up 7 bases, with 12 bases separating them. Germline V gene lookup returns CDR1 SGHDT and CDR2 YYEEEE. The CDR3 DNA reads as TGTGCCAGCAGCCCCGGGCTCTTCAATTCACCCCTCCACTTT. Translation gives CASSPGLFNSPLHF.